The present entry profiles one T cell receptor (beta chain) with its context. The sample is drawn from a study of blood T cell repertoires in COVID-19. On the study more broadly: Collection of acute and convalescent COVID-19 samples took place in the United States, Italy and Spain.

Original processing methods: Amplified reference gene primers provided the basis for estimating nucleated cell counts. Data came from immunoSEQ multiplex PCR; TCRdb stores just in-frame clones and leaves some out. V and J calls and clone size are copied from that table; D and trimming were computed from the DNA. The sample carries a few hundred thousand clones, roughly four fifths recorded once. CDR1 and CDR2 from the germline V gene are SEHNR and FQNEAQ (reference sequence). CDR3 size: 12 residues. With 4 bases removed from V and 5 bases from J, the gap between germline ends came to 5 bases. Donors were grouped by their self-reported clinical history. Donors in Cohort 3 counted as recovered after two negative PCRs, clearance, or symptom resolution.

The sequence derives from a man in his forties or fifties who had recovered from COVID-19. The rearrangement links TRBV7-9 to TRBJ2-2, with no clear D. The specimen was PBMCs or T cells enriched from blood (not recorded which). CDR3 nucleotide sequence: TGTGCCAGCAGCTCCCTTACCGGGGAGCTGTTTTTT. Translation: CASSSLTGELFF.